Each of the 13 T cell receptor beta chains below was sequenced from the same sample in a study of shared T cell receptors in the human thymus. Sequencing used immunoSEQ multiplex PCR; TCRdb keeps in-frame clones, though not all of them. The sample lists hundreds of thousands of clones, around 93% occurring once. Sequencing was carried out using thymocytes. Receptors originate from a human donor.

CDR3 nucleotides: TGTGCCACCAGCAGTTCAAACCCCGACAGGGGACTGCGATCCCTAGCCAAAAACATTCAGTACTTC. Amino acid sequence: CATSSSNPDRGLRSLAKNIQYF. The rearrangement uses TRBV15 and TRBJ2-4; TRBD1 matches at 8 bases. J gave up 0 bases and V 3 bases, and 22 bases lay outside the gene matches. The CDR3 runs to 22 residues. From germline, CDR1 is LNHNV and CDR2 YYDKDF (reference sequence).

The genes are TRBV5-6 and TRBJ1-5; a weak D match, TRBD1 (5 bases). This CDR3 has 16 residues. The germline gives CDR1 SGHDT, CDR2 YYEEEE. Trimming stripped 3 bases from V and 7 bases from J, with 20 bases between. For the CDR3, the DNA is TGTGCCAGCAGCTCAAACCTGGACACGTCAATCCAGCCCCAGCATTTT. Translating it yields CASSSNLDTSIQPQHF.

The CDR3 DNA reads TGCGCCAGCAGCCATCTACGAGCGGGAGGGTACGAGCAGTACTTC. Translation gives CASSHLRAGGYEQYF. The V gene is TRBV4-1, the J gene TRBJ2-7; TRBD2 matches at 10 bases. The CDR3 is made up of 15 amino acids. The V segment lost 3 bases and the J segment 4 bases; nucleotides outside the gene matches: 6. The germline CDR1 and CDR2 sequences are MGHRA and YSYEKL.

This clone was recorded only once. The rearrangement joins TRBV13 to TRBJ2-7; D is tentatively TRBD1 or TRBD2 (5 bases each). Trimming pared 5 bases from V and 6 bases from J, leaving 14 bases between. The germline V gene encodes CDR1 PRHDT and CDR2 FYEKMQ (reference sequence). This CDR3 is 13 amino acids long. The CDR3 sequence is CASSPQSGGEQYF. DNA for the CDR3: TGTGCCAGCAGCCCCCAGAGTGGGGGCGAGCAGTACTTC.

Only one count was recorded for this clone. This sequence joins TRBV27 and TRBJ1-6; D might be TRBD1 (6 bases). This CDR3 is 14 amino acids long. The V and J ends lost 5 bases and 7 bases respectively, with 12 bases between them. CDR1 is MNHEY, CDR2 SMNVEV, per germline (reference sequence). The CDR3 nucleotides read TGTGCCAGCAGTCTCAGGGGTGGGAATTCACCCCTCCACTTT. Its translation is CASSLRGGNSPLHF.

The J gene is TRBJ2-7, the V gene TRBV7-2; 7 nucleotides align to TRBD1. With 4 bases clipped from V and 6 bases from J, the junction kept 12 bases outside the gene matches. The CDR3 consists of 15 residues. Germline lookup yields CDR1 SGHTA and CDR2 FQGNSA. CDR3 protein: CASSSPTTGSREQYF. The CDR3 DNA reads as TGTGCCAGCAGCTCCCCCACGACAGGGAGCCGCGAGCAGTACTTC.

The gene calls are TRBV5-5 and TRBJ2-3; 10 nucleotides line up with TRBD2. In germline, CDR1 is SGHKS, CDR2 YYEKEE (reference sequence). The ends lost 2 bases at V and 0 bases at J; junction bases unmatched: 9. The CDR3 covers 18 residues. DNA of the CDR3: TGTGCCAGCAGCTTAACTAGCGGGGAAGTCTCTAGCACAGATACGCAGTATTTT. This gives the protein CASSLTSGEVSSTDTQYF. Looking up the rest from reference TRBV5-5 and TRBJ2-3 gives the full variable domain: DAGVTQSPTHLIKTRGQQVTLRCSPISGHKSVSWYQQVLGQGPQFIFQYYEKEERGRGNFPDRFSARQFPNYSSELNVNALLLGDSALYLCASSLTSGEVSSTDTQYFGPGTRLTVL.

For this clone: One end of the junction does not line up with germline, which may come from a read error. This chain joins TRBV7-2 and TRBJ1-2; 12 positions match TRBD1. The CDR3 runs 12 residues. Germline V gene lookup returns CDR1 SGHTA and CDR2 FQGNSA. CDR3 sequence (DNA): TGTGCCAGCAGCCTGGGGGGACAGGGGGCCCCCTTC. Its protein is CASSLGGQGAPF.

V is TRBV27 and J is TRBJ2-1, with 9 bases that match TRBD1. J lost 6 bases, V lost 2 bases, and 8 bases had no gene match. There are 16 residues in the CDR3. Germline values: CDR1 MNHEY, CDR2 SMNVEV (reference sequence). The CDR3 protein is CASSLRGQGEANEQFF. The CDR3 DNA is TGTGCCAGCAGTTTACGGGGACAGGGCGAGGCCAATGAGCAGTTCTTC.

This clone was seen only once. This chain joins TRBV7-3 and TRBJ2-3; 8 bases agree with TRBD2. Losses at the gene ends were 5 bases for V and 4 bases for J; bases not matched to a gene: 8. The germline gives CDR1 SGHTA, CDR2 FQGTGA. CDR3 size: 15 residues. CDR3 in amino acids: CASSPKGLDADTQYF. The CDR3 DNA is TGTGCCAGCAGCCCAAAGGGACTAGACGCAGATACGCAGTATTTT.

The rearrangement uses TRBV4-1 and TRBJ1-4; TRBD1 agrees at 9 bases. The CDR3 has 14 residues. The ends lost 4 bases at V and 8 bases at J; junction bases unmatched: 5. Germline values: CDR1 MGHRA, CDR2 YSYEKL. The CDR3 coding sequence is TGCGCCAGCAGCCGGGACAGGGCGGGCGAAAAACTGTTTTTT. Translation gives CASSRDRAGEKLFF.

The chain combines TRBV5-8 with TRBJ2-2; perhaps TRBD1 as D (6 bases). Germline lookup yields CDR1 SGHTS and CDR2 YDEGEE. The CDR3 extends over 15 amino acids. Trimming took off 4 bases at V and 5 bases at J, with 15 bases between the two ends. CDR3 coding DNA: TGTGCCAGCAGCCGTTATGGACAGCAAACCGGGGAGCTGTTTTTT. Residues: CASSRYGQQTGELFF. Full variable domain (missing parts from reference TRBV5-8 and TRBJ2-2): EAGVTQSPTHLIKTRGQQATLRCSPISGHTSVYWYQQALGLGLQFLLWYDEGEERNRGNFPPRFSGRQFPNYSSELNVNALELEDSALYLCASSRYGQQTGELFFGEGSRLTVL.

The chain joins TRBV4-3 to TRBJ2-7; weak D call: TRBD1 (6 bases). V gave up 0 bases and J gave up 9 bases, with 15 bases separating them. Per germline, CDR1 LGHNA and CDR2 YSLEER. The CDR3 extends over 14 amino acids. CDR3 amino acids: CASSQDIQGSWQYF. For the CDR3, the DNA is TGCGCCAGCAGCCAAGATATACAGGGAAGCTGGCAGTACTTC.